This entry describes one T cell receptor beta chain. Its antigen is still unknown. The data stem from a study of neoadjuvant anti-PD-1 for oral cavity cancer. Study-wide background: Around day 43, patients without progression received a fourth nivolumab dose before surgery. Findings and limits, study-wide: PBMC Gini-index clonality exceeded responders' in non-responders post-nivolumab.

V was trimmed by 0 bases and J by 6 bases, leaving 18 bases between them. Germline CDR1 is MNHNY and CDR2 is SVGAGI (reference sequence). The CDR3 spans 16 residues. The data were produced by immunoSEQ multiplex PCR, yet TCRdb's version contains in-frame clones alone and is incomplete. Counted here are 75,000 or so clones, around 80% occurring once; the ten biggest clones make up around 3%. Cohort: HPV-negative, locally advanced oral cavity squamous cell carcinoma patients. This rearrangement joins TRBV6-6 to TRBJ2-7; D tentatively reads TRBD1 or TRBD2 (5 bases each). The sample here was PBMCs, taken before nivolumab (anti-PD-1) treatment. The sequence came from a person between 35 and 79 years old with oral cavity squamous cell carcinoma. CDR3 residues: CASSYSEGAPGAEQYF. CDR3 nucleotide sequence: TGTGCCAGCAGTTACTCGGAAGGGGCCCCCGGGGCCGAGCAGTACTTC.